Below are 5 T cell receptor beta chains sequenced from a single sample in a study of CD8+CD57+ T cells in acquired aplastic anemia. The TCR beta profiling, which covered VDJ combination and CDR3 sequence, was carried out using genomic DNA as the template. TCRdb analysed the reads with MiXCR anew, one entry per CDR3 protein. Counted here are 75,000 to 80,000 distinct CDR3 sequences, around 70% occurring once; the ten biggest clones make up about four fifths. Selection for sequencing was limited to patients who had shown CD8+CD57+ cell expansion by flow cytometry. Sequencing used sorted CD4+, CD8+, or CD8+CD57+ T cells (not recorded which) from PBMCs. The receptor source for this set is a human donor with aplastic anemia.

The rearrangement links TRBV11-3 to TRBJ1-3, with 7 bases lining up with TRBD1. This CDR3 is built from 15 residues. Germline lookup yields CDR1 SGHNT and CDR2 YENEEA. V was clipped by 5 bases and J by 0 bases; unmatched bases: 4. CDR3 in amino acids: CASSQDRVSGNTIYF. The CDR3 DNA reads TGTGCCAGCAGCCAAGACAGGGTCTCTGGAAACACCATATATTTT.

The rearrangement joins TRBV7-8 to TRBJ2-7; D possibly corresponds to TRBD1 (5 bases). CDR1 is SGHVS, CDR2 FQNEAQ, per germline. The CDR3 spans 14 residues. Between the trimmed V and J ends, which lost 6 bases and 3 bases, there was a span of 15 bases. The CDR3 protein is CASSLVQGIYEQYF. The CDR3 nucleotides are TGTGCCAGCAGTCTCGTTCAGGGTATCTACGAGCAGTACTTC.

CDR3 protein: CASSLGQRRGYTF. The CDR3 region has the DNA TGTGCCAGCAGCTTGGGACAGAGACGTGGCTACACCTTC. V usage is TRBV7-9 and J usage is TRBJ1-2, with TRBD1 matching 7 bases. The length of the CDR3 is 13 residues. J gave up 7 bases and V 3 bases, and 5 bases lay outside the gene matches. CDR1 is SEHNR, CDR2 FQNEAQ, per germline (reference sequence).

This clonotype has just a few counts. Germline and junction disagree at one end, which may indicate a read error. This chain joins TRBV15 and TRBJ2-3; 7 bases map to TRBD1. The CDR3 is 16 residues long. The germline gives CDR1 LNHNV, CDR2 YYDKDF (reference sequence). The CDR3 nucleotides are TGTGCCACCAGCAGATTAGGGACAGCCCCAACAGATACTCAGTATTTT. This gives the protein CATSRLGTAPTDTQYF.

The V gene is TRBV7-2, the J gene TRBJ2-7, with TRBD1 as a possible D gene (5 bases). V dropped 2 bases and J dropped 2 bases, with 13 bases sitting between them. This CDR3 contains 15 residues. Germline V gives CDR1 SGHTA, CDR2 FQGNSA. The CDR3 loop reads CASSLTDGAPYEQYF. CDR3 DNA: TGTGCCAGCAGCTTAACGGATGGGGCCCCCTACGAGCAGTACTTC.